The 4 T cell receptor beta chains below all came from one sample that was sequenced in a study of T cells after yellow fever vaccination. Using its own MiXCR run on the 5' RACE reads, TCRdb lists one record per CDR3 protein. This table has approximately 580,000 distinct CDR3 sequences, less than 20% appearing once. Sequences were derived from PBMCs, sampled less than 6 days after the first yellow fever vaccination. These receptors were taken from a man younger than 30 who received the YFV17D yellow fever vaccine.

This rearrangement joins TRBV4-1 to TRBJ1-2, with TRBD1 identical over 7 bases. Looked up from germline, CDR1 is MGHRA and CDR2 is YSYEKL. The CDR3 is made up of 15 amino acids. V lost 5 bases and J lost 4; bases outside the gene matches: 10. The CDR3 nucleotides read TGCGCCAGCAGCGAATTGTCCGGGACAGCCTATGGCTACACCTTC. Translation gives CASSELSGTAYGYTF.

This chain links TRBV6-5 with TRBJ2-7; D is possibly TRBD2 (7 bases). Trimming stripped 2 bases from V and 0 bases from J, with 8 bases between. The CDR3 extends over 14 amino acids. In germline, CDR1 is MNHEY, CDR2 SVGAGI. The CDR3 DNA sequence: TGTGCCAGCAGTTACAGGGGGGGCTCCTACGAGCAGTACTTC. Encoded protein: CASSYRGGSYEQYF.

This clonotype was observed a few times. The V and J genes are TRBV4-1 and TRBJ2-1; 8 nucleotides line up with TRBD2. V was clipped by 1 base and J by 0 bases; unmatched bases: 5. Germline V CDR1 and CDR2: MGHRA, YSYEKL. CDR3 length: 17 residues. Written as DNA, the CDR3 is TGCGCCAGCAGCCAAGCAGGCGGGGGGTACTCCTACAATGAGCAGTTCTTC. This codes for CASSQAGGGYSYNEQFF.

This clonotype has more than one count but fewer than ten. The chain joins TRBV3-1 to TRBJ2-1; 9 bases align to TRBD2. V trimming: 1 base; J trimming: 3 bases; junction bases outside the gene matches: 1. The length of the CDR3 is 15 residues. CDR1 LGHDT and CDR2 YNNKEL come from the germline V gene (reference sequence). In nucleotides, the CDR3 is TGTGCCAGCAGCCAAGCTAGCGGGGACTACAATGAGCAGTTCTTC. It specifies CASSQASGDYNEQFF.